This entry lists 5 T cell receptor beta chains sequenced from one sample in a study of blood T cell repertoires in COVID-19. Libraries were prepared by immunoSEQ multiplex PCR; TCRdb keeps only in-frame clonotypes and omits some of them. The table has about 350,000 clones, over 80% seen once. Sample: peripheral blood. The origin of the receptors is a man aged 25 to 40 with COVID-19, enrolled during active disease.

The V gene is TRBV19, the J gene TRBJ1-4, with 9 bases lining up with TRBD1. With 7 bases clipped from V and 7 bases from J, the junction kept 7 bases outside the gene matches. This CDR3 region has 14 residues. Looked up from germline, CDR1 is LNHDA and CDR2 is SQIVND (reference sequence). CDR3 protein: CASTWDREGEKLFF. The DNA for the CDR3 is TGTGCCAGTACCTGGGACAGGGAAGGTGAAAAACTGTTTTTT.

The J gene is TRBJ1-1, the V gene TRBV7-3; tentatively, D is TRBD1 (5 bases). Trimming left V 5 bases short and J 7 bases short, with 17 bases between. The CDR3 spans 14 residues. CDR1 SGHTA and CDR2 FQGTGA come from the germline V gene. In DNA, the CDR3 is TGTGCCAGCAGCCTGTTAGGCGGGGCGCGTGAAGCTTTCTTT. Amino acids: CASSLLGGAREAFF.

V usage is TRBV2 and J usage is TRBJ2-7, with D possibly TRBD1 on 6 matching bases. The CDR3 is 14 amino acids. Looked up from germline, CDR1 is SNHLY and CDR2 is FYNNEI. Between the trimmed V and J ends, which lost 6 bases and 0 bases, there was a span of 12 bases. The chain's CDR3 is CASREDSSSYEQYF. The CDR3 nucleotides read TGTGCCAGCAGAGAGGACAGTAGCTCCTACGAGCAGTACTTC.

This clone was detected a few times. CDR3 residues: CASSSRDSFNYGYTF. CDR3 sequence (DNA): TGTGCCAGCAGTTCCCGGGACAGCTTTAACTATGGCTACACCTTC. The rearrangement uses TRBV27 and TRBJ1-2, with 7 positions matching TRBD1. The germline V gene encodes CDR1 MNHEY and CDR2 SMNVEV (reference sequence). The CDR3 sequence is 15 residues long. Germline trimming cut 4 bases from V and 1 base from J; bases unmatched to any gene: 6.

The gene calls are TRBV27 and TRBJ2-1; 8 positions match TRBD1. The CDR3 contains 16 residues. The ends lost 0 bases at V and 7 bases at J; junction bases unmatched: 8. CDR1 and CDR2 (germline): MNHEY, SMNVEV (reference sequence). The CDR3 sequence is CASSLSIQGARNEQFF. The CDR3 DNA reads as TGTGCCAGCAGTTTATCGATCCAGGGGGCAAGAAATGAGCAGTTCTTC.